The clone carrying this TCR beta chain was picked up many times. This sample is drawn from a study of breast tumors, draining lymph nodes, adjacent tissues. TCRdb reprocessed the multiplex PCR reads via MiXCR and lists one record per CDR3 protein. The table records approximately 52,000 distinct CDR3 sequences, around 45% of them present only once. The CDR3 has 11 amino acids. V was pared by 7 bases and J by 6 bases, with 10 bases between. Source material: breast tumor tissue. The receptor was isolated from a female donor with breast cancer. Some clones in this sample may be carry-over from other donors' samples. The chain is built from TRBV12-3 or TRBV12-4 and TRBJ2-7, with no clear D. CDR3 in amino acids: CASKSVGEQYF. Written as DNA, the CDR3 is TGTGCCAGCAAAAGCGTCGGCGAGCAGTACTTC.